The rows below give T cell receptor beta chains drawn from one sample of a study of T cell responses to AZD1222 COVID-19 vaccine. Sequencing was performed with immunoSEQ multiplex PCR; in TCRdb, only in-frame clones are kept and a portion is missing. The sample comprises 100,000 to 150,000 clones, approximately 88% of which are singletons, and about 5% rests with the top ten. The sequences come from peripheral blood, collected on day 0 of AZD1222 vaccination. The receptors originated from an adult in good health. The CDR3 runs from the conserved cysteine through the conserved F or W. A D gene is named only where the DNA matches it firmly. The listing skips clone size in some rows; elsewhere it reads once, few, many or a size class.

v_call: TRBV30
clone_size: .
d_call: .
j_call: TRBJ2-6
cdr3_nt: TGTGCCTGTTACTCTGGGGCCAACGTCCTGACTTTC
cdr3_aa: CACYSGANVLTF

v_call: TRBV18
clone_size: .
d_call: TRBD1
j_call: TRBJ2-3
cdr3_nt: TGTGCCAGCTCACCAATGCTAGGGGGCCCCACAGATACGCAGTATTTT
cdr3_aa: CASSPMLGGPTDTQYF

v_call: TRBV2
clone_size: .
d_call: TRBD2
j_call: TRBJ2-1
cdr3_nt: TGTGCCAGCAGTTTAACTAGCGGGATTGGCGAGCAGTTCTTC
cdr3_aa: CASSLTSGIGEQFF

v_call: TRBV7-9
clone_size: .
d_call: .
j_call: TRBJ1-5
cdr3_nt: TGTGCCAGCAGCTTAGTAGGGGATAGCAATCAGCCCCAGCATTTT
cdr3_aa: CASSLVGDSNQPQHF

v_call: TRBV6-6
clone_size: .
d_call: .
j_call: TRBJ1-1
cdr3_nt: TGTGCCAGCAGGAAAGAAGGGGGTACGAGGAACACTGAAGCTTTCTTT
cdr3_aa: CASRKEGGTRNTEAFF

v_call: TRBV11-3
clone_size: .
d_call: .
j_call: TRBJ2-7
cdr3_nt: TGTGCCAGCAGCTCAGAGTACGAGCAGTACTTC
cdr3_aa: CASSSEYEQYF

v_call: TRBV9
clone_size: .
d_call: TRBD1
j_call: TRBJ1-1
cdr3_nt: TGTGCCAGCAGCGTAGGGACAGGGTGGACTGAAGCTTTCTTT
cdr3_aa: CASSVGTGWTEAFF

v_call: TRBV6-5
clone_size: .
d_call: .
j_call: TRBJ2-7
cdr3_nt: TGTGCCAGCAGTCTGAGGGGGGGACTAAAGTACGAGCAGTACTTC
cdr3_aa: CASSLRGGLKYEQYF

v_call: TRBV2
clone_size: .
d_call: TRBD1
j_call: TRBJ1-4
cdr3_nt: TGTGCCAGCAGAGTAGGGACAGAGCGGATTCGAAAACTGTTTTTT
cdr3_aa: CASRVGTERIRKLFF

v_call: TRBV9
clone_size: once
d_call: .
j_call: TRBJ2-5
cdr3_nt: TGTGCCAGCAGCGTAGGCCTCGAAGAGACCCAGTACTTC
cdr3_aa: CASSVGLEETQYF

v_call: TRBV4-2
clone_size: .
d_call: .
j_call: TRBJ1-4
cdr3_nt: TGTGCCAGCAGCCAAGATCTCGGTCGGGGTGGGTATGAAAAACTGTTTTTT
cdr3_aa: CASSQDLGRGGYEKLFF

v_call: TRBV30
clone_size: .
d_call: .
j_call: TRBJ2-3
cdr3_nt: TGTGCCGGGACGGAACATAGCACAGATACGCAGTATTTT
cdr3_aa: CAGTEHSTDTQYF

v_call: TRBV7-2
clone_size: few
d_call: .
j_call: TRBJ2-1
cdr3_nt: TGTGCCAGCAGCCTCCGAGGAGGCGGGGCTAGTGAGCAGTTCTTC
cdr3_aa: CASSLRGGGASEQFF

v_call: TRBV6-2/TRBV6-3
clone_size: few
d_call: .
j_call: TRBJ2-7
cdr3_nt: TGTGCCAGCAGTCCCCAACCGTCTTACGAGCAGTACTTC
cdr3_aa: CASSPQPSYEQYF

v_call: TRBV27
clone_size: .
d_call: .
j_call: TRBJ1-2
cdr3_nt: TGTGCCAGCAGTTTAAGTAGGGGGGGTTTATATGGCTACACCTTC
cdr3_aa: CASSLSRGGLYGYTF

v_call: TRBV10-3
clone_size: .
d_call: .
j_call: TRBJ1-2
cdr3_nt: TGTGCCATCAGTGAGTTACCGGCTTATGGCTACACCTTC
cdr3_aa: CAISELPAYGYTF

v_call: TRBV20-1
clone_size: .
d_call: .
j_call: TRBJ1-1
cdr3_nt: TGCACCGGGGGGGGAGAACCTGAAGCTTTCTTT
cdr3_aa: CTGGGEPEAFF

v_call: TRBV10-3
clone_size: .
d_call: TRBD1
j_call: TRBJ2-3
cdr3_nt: TGTGCCATCAGTCTGACAGGGGGCACAGATACGCAGTATTTT
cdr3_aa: CAISLTGGTDTQYF

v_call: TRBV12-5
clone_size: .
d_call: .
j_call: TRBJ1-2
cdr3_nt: TGTGCTAGTGGTTTTGGTGGGAATAACTATGGCTACACCTTC
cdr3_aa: CASGFGGNNYGYTF

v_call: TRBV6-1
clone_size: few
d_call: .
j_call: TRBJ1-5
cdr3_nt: TGTGCCAGCAGTGGTGGATACGGGATCGTCAGCAATCAGCCCCAGCATTTT
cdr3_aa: CASSGGYGIVSNQPQHF

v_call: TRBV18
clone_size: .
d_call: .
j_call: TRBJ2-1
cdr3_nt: TGTGCCAGCTCACTGTATGGGGCGACCTACAATGAGCAGTTCTTC
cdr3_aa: CASSLYGATYNEQFF

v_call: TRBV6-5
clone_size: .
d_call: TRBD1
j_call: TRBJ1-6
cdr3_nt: TGTGCCAGCAGGAGGGCCTCAGGGGGTTCACCCCTCCACTTT
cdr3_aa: CASRRASGGSPLHF

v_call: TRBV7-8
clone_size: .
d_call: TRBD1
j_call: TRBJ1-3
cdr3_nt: TGTGCCAGCAGCTTTCTCGCGGACAGGGCTGGAAACACCATATATTTT
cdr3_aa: CASSFLADRAGNTIYF

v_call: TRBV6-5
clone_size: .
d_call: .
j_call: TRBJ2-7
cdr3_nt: TGTGCCAGCAGTTACTCAGCCGTGGGGCCCTACGAGCAGTACTTC
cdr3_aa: CASSYSAVGPYEQYF

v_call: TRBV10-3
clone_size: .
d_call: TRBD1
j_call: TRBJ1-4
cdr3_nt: TGTGCCATCAGTCAAGGGACAGCAACTAATGAAAAACTGTTTTTT
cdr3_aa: CAISQGTATNEKLFF

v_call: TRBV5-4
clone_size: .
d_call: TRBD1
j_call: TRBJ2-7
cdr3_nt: TGTGCCAGCAGCTTGATTCCGGGACAGGGTCTAAACGAGCAGTACTTC
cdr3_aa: CASSLIPGQGLNEQYF

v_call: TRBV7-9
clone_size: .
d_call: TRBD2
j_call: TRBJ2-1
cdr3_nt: TGTGCCAGCAGCTTACTGTTTGGCGCTAGCGGCAGCTCCTACAATGAGCAGTTCTTC
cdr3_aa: CASSLLFGASGSSYNEQFF

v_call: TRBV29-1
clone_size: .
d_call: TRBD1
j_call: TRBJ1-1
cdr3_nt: TGCAGCGTCGGACAGGGGGACACTGAAGCTTTCTTT
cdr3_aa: CSVGQGDTEAFF